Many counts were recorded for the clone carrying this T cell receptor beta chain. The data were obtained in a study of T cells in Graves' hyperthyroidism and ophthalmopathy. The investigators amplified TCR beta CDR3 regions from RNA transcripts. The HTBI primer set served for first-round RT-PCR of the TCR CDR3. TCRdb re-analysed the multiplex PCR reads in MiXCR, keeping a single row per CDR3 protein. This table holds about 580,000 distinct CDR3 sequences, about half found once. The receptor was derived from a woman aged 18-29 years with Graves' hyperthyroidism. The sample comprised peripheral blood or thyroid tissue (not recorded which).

The chain's CDR3 is CASSTPGARYGYTF. The CDR3 DNA reads as TGTGCCAGCAGTACCCCCGGAGCCCGCTATGGCTACACCTTC. The rearrangement joins TRBV27 to TRBJ1-2, with no clear D. V was pared by 5 bases and J by 4 bases, with 14 bases between. Per germline, CDR1 MNHEY and CDR2 SMNVEV (reference sequence). This CDR3 region has 14 residues.